This T cell receptor beta chain was sequenced for a study of T cell repertoires in cytomegalovirus infection. For the study at large: CMV epitopes, recently identified HLA-C-restricted and well-studied HLA-B-restricted, were used. Matching HLA type and CMV infection were both indicated by public TCR beta signatures. Study conclusions and caveats: CMV-specific TCR beta clonotypes restricted by HLA-C dominated the ex vivo response. Frequencies of public TCR beta families were cumulated, and this identified carriers of CMV plus the relevant HLA.

TCRdb redid the calling of the reads with MiXCR, one entry per CDR3 protein. The table records tens of thousands of distinct CDR3 sequences, over 15% of them present only once. The CDR3 extends over 15 amino acids. Germline V CDR1 and CDR2: SEHNR, FQNEAQ (reference sequence). Unmatched junction bases numbered 5, after V lost 2 bases and J lost 4 bases. This clonotype turned up a few times. The antigen is not known. The source of this sequence is a human donor in good health (CMV status not recorded). Some clones in this sample may be carry-over from other donors' samples. This sequence joins TRBV7-9 and TRBJ2-7; 10 bases are shared with TRBD1. Material: CD8+ T cells from cultured PBMCs, obtained from culture after CMV antigen stimulation. The CDR3 coding sequence is TGTGCCAGCAGCTTACTGGACAGGGGGGAGTACGAGCAGTACTTC. This sequence encodes CASSLLDRGEYEQYF.